A selection of T cell receptor beta chains follows, all from one sample in a study of technical replicates of blood from a handful of donors. Here immunoSEQ multiplex PCR was the method, and the copy in TCRdb shows in-frame clones only, minus some. The table includes tens of thousands of clones, approximately 95% detected once. The sequencing input was T cells isolated from PBMCs. Receptors were obtained from a human donor in good health. The CDR3 runs from the conserved cysteine through the conserved F or W. The order of the fields is clone size, V gene, D gene, J gene, CDR3 protein, CDR3 DNA. The D gene is left open where the match is weak. The size of a clone is reported for some rows only, either as once, few or many, or as a class for expanded clones.

clone size: -; V gene: TRBV6-1; D gene: TRBD1; J gene: TRBJ1-2; CDR3 protein: CASKGQGDGYTF; CDR3 DNA: TGTGCCAGCAAAGGACAGGGTGATGGCTACACCTTC
clone size: -; V gene: TRBV4-1; D gene: -; J gene: TRBJ2-7; CDR3 protein: CASSQEVSLHTYEQYF; CDR3 DNA: TGCGCCAGCAGCCAAGAAGTTTCGTTACATACGTACGAGCAGTACTTC
clone size: -; V gene: TRBV11-2; D gene: -; J gene: TRBJ2-3; CDR3 protein: CASSLLGGTSTDTQYF; CDR3 DNA: TGTGCCAGCAGCTTATTAGGGGGAACTAGCACAGATACGCAGTATTTT
clone size: -; V gene: TRBV5-4; D gene: TRBD1; J gene: TRBJ2-3; CDR3 protein: CASSPNPTGTGDTQYF; CDR3 DNA: TGTGCCAGCAGCCCCAATCCCACAGGGACAGGTGATACGCAGTATTTT
clone size: -; V gene: TRBV5-6; D gene: -; J gene: TRBJ2-1; CDR3 protein: CASSFRDRANEQFF; CDR3 DNA: TGTGCCAGCAGCTTTCGAGACAGAGCCAATGAGCAGTTCTTC
clone size: -; V gene: TRBV21-1; D gene: -; J gene: TRBJ1-4; CDR3 protein: CASSKERGQVPNEKLFF; CDR3 DNA: TGTGCCAGCAGCAAAGAAAGGGGACAGGTACCGAATGAAAAACTGTTTTTT
clone size: -; V gene: TRBV11-2; D gene: TRBD2; J gene: TRBJ2-3; CDR3 protein: CASSLERQREEAQYF; CDR3 DNA: TGTGCCAGCAGCTTAGAGCGTCAGCGGGAGGAAGCGCAGTATTTT
clone size: -; V gene: TRBV21-1; D gene: -; J gene: TRBJ2-4; CDR3 protein: CASSKWTGYAKNIQYF; CDR3 DNA: TGTGCCAGCAGCAAGTGGACAGGGTATGCCAAAAACATTCAGTACTTC
clone size: -; V gene: TRBV2; D gene: -; J gene: TRBJ2-7; CDR3 protein: CASDEGSSYEQYF; CDR3 DNA: TGTGCCAGCGACGAAGGGAGCTCCTACGAGCAGTACTTC
clone size: -; V gene: TRBV4-1; D gene: TRBD2; J gene: TRBJ2-7; CDR3 protein: CASSLRLAGEYSYEQYF; CDR3 DNA: TGCGCCAGCAGCCTTCGACTAGCGGGAGAGTACTCCTACGAGCAGTACTTC
clone size: -; V gene: TRBV18; D gene: -; J gene: TRBJ2-7; CDR3 protein: CASSTLTDGIYYEQYF; CDR3 DNA: TGTGCCAGCTCAACCCTGACAGACGGAATCTACTACGAGCAGTACTTC
clone size: -; V gene: TRBV11-3; D gene: -; J gene: TRBJ2-1; CDR3 protein: CASSPGTLSEEEQFF; CDR3 DNA: TGTGCCAGCAGCCCAGGGACTCTCTCGGAGGAAGAGCAGTTCTTC
clone size: -; V gene: TRBV7-3; D gene: TRBD1; J gene: TRBJ1-2; CDR3 protein: CASSLTGTGGGYTF; CDR3 DNA: TGTGCCAGCAGCTTGACCGGGACAGGGGGCGGCTACACCTTC
clone size: -; V gene: TRBV27; D gene: -; J gene: TRBJ1-1; CDR3 protein: CASSLKGVNTEAFF; CDR3 DNA: TGTGCCAGCAGTCTAAAGGGGGTGAACACTGAAGCTTTCTTT
clone size: -; V gene: TRBV6-5; D gene: -; J gene: TRBJ2-1; CDR3 protein: CASSYSIDNEQFF; CDR3 DNA: TGTGCCAGCAGTTACTCTATAGACAATGAGCAGTTCTTC
clone size: -; V gene: TRBV4-1; D gene: TRBD1; J gene: TRBJ1-5; CDR3 protein: CASSLTGNQPQHF; CDR3 DNA: TGCGCCAGCAGCCTGACAGGGAATCAGCCCCAGCATTTT
clone size: -; V gene: TRBV6-1; D gene: -; J gene: TRBJ1-3; CDR3 protein: CASSEMTEEIPGNTIYF; CDR3 DNA: TGTGCCAGCAGTGAGATGACAGAAGAGATTCCTGGAAACACCATATATTTT
clone size: -; V gene: TRBV11-2; D gene: TRBD2; J gene: TRBJ2-7; CDR3 protein: CASSLASGSYEQYF; CDR3 DNA: TGTGCCAGCAGCTTAGCTAGCGGGAGTTACGAGCAGTACTTC
clone size: -; V gene: TRBV11-1; D gene: -; J gene: TRBJ2-1; CDR3 protein: CASSLGNAGFNEQFF; CDR3 DNA: TGTGCCAGCAGCTTAGGTAACGCAGGGTTCAATGAGCAGTTCTTC
clone size: -; V gene: TRBV30; D gene: -; J gene: TRBJ1-1; CDR3 protein: CAWSVPRATEAFF; CDR3 DNA: TGTGCCTGGAGTGTACCCAGGGCCACTGAAGCTTTCTTT
clone size: -; V gene: TRBV28; D gene: TRBD1; J gene: TRBJ2-1; CDR3 protein: CASNTGGYNEQFF; CDR3 DNA: TGTGCCAGCAACACAGGGGGCTACAATGAGCAGTTCTTC
clone size: -; V gene: TRBV30; D gene: TRBD1; J gene: TRBJ2-7; CDR3 protein: CAWSEGQGKYEQYF; CDR3 DNA: TGTGCCTGGAGTGAGGGACAGGGAAAATACGAGCAGTACTTC
clone size: -; V gene: TRBV9; D gene: -; J gene: TRBJ2-4; CDR3 protein: CASSVDIGGNIQYF; CDR3 DNA: TGTGCCAGCAGCGTAGACATAGGGGGAAACATTCAGTACTTC
clone size: once; V gene: TRBV29-1; D gene: TRBD1; J gene: TRBJ1-6; CDR3 protein: CRLTTGRNSPLHF; CDR3 DNA: TGCAGACTAACGACAGGGAGGAATTCACCCCTCCACTTT
clone size: -; V gene: TRBV6-5; D gene: TRBD1; J gene: TRBJ1-2; CDR3 protein: CASSRTGIGYTF; CDR3 DNA: TGTGCCAGCAGTCGGACAGGGATTGGCTACACCTTC
clone size: once; V gene: TRBV25-1; D gene: -; J gene: TRBJ1-1; CDR3 protein: CASSEYSWGRDTEAFF; CDR3 DNA: TGTGCCAGCAGTGAATATTCCTGGGGGCGAGACACTGAAGCTTTCTTT
clone size: -; V gene: TRBV27; D gene: -; J gene: TRBJ1-2; CDR3 protein: CASALEGGYGYTF; CDR3 DNA: TGTGCCAGCGCTCTGGAGGGCGGCTATGGCTACACCTTC
clone size: -; V gene: TRBV30; D gene: -; J gene: TRBJ2-3; CDR3 protein: CAWSGRDTQYF; CDR3 DNA: TGTGCCTGGAGTGGGAGAGATACGCAGTATTTT
clone size: once; V gene: TRBV5-1; D gene: TRBD1; J gene: TRBJ2-7; CDR3 protein: CASSSGQGDYEQYF; CDR3 DNA: TGCGCCAGCAGCTCTGGACAGGGCGACTACGAGCAGTACTTC
clone size: -; V gene: TRBV7-6; D gene: TRBD1; J gene: TRBJ2-7; CDR3 protein: CASGEGQEPYEQYF; CDR3 DNA: TGTGCCAGCGGAGAGGGACAGGAGCCGTACGAGCAGTACTTC
clone size: -; V gene: TRBV29-1; D gene: -; J gene: TRBJ2-2; CDR3 protein: CSVGQLNTGELFF; CDR3 DNA: TGCAGCGTGGGACAACTGAACACCGGGGAGCTGTTTTTT
clone size: once; V gene: TRBV6-7; D gene: TRBD1; J gene: TRBJ1-3; CDR3 protein: CASSSHLGIRDRSEWSSGNTIYF; CDR3 DNA: TGTGCCAGCAGTTCGCATCTGGGGATTAGGGACAGGTCTGAGTGGAGCTCTGGAAACACCATATATTTT
clone size: -; V gene: TRBV11-2; D gene: TRBD2; J gene: TRBJ2-1; CDR3 protein: CASSSGLAGMNEQFF; CDR3 DNA: TGTGCCAGCAGTTCTGGACTAGCGGGAATGAATGAGCAGTTCTTC
clone size: -; V gene: TRBV10-2; D gene: -; J gene: TRBJ2-7; CDR3 protein: CASTIGTNAYEQYF; CDR3 DNA: TGCGCCAGCACGATCGGGACAAACGCCTACGAGCAGTACTTC
clone size: -; V gene: TRBV6-1; D gene: -; J gene: TRBJ1-2; CDR3 protein: CASSAQANYGYTF; CDR3 DNA: TGTGCCAGCAGTGCACAAGCTAACTATGGCTACACCTTC
clone size: -; V gene: TRBV5-6; D gene: TRBD2; J gene: TRBJ2-5; CDR3 protein: CASSTGLAEGETQYF; CDR3 DNA: TGTGCCAGCAGTACCGGACTAGCGGAGGGGGAGACCCAGTACTTC
clone size: once; V gene: TRBV4-2; D gene: -; J gene: TRBJ2-7; CDR3 protein: CASSQGAQTLYEQYF; CDR3 DNA: TGTGCCAGCAGCCAAGGGGCACAGACCCTCTACGAGCAGTACTTC
clone size: -; V gene: TRBV10-3; D gene: -; J gene: TRBJ2-7; CDR3 protein: CAISGERAGEQYF; CDR3 DNA: TGTGCCATCAGTGGGGAGAGGGCCGGCGAGCAGTACTTC